This TCR beta chain was captured by sequencing in a study of T cells in narcolepsy. Study-level findings and limits: Healthy controls reportedly lacked the autoreactive clonotypes serially found in patients' blood. Comparing one patient's CSF and blood CD4+ clonotypes highlighted HCRT- and TRIB2-specific autoreactive clonotypes. In some patient and control memory CD4+ samples, autoreactive clones were absent.

TCRdb keeps only in-frame clones here, not all; method: immunoSEQ multiplex PCR. Of around 34,000 clones in the sample, roughly 80% were seen once. With regard to this clone: Its target is not known.

CDR1 is ENHRY, CDR2 SYGVKD, per germline. The CDR3 loop spans 16 amino acids. The V gene lost 7 bases and the J gene lost 2 bases, with 17 bases spanning the gap. The chain joins TRBV10-3 to TRBJ2-2; the D gene is possibly TRBD2 (6 bases). Sequencing was carried out using memory (CD45RA-) CD4+ T cells from blood. This receptor was taken from a human donor in good health. CDR3 residues: CAITRTISSNTGELFF. The CDR3 DNA follows: TGTGCCATCACCCGGACTATTTCGAGCAACACCGGGGAGCTGTTTTTT.